The clone carrying this TCR beta chain was seen a handful of times. Its antigen is not known. These data belong to a study of T cell repertoires in cytomegalovirus infection. Overall study: Indications of both CMV infection and matching HLA type were provided by public TCR beta signatures. The study's findings and limits: Carriage of CMV together with the relevant HLA was identifiable through cumulative public TCR beta family frequency.

TCRdb re-called the reads through MiXCR, storing one row per CDR3 protein. The top ten hold around 25% of the sample, which has approximately 500,000 distinct CDR3 sequences, 16% seen once. Germline V CDR1 and CDR2: LGHDT, YNNKEL (reference sequence). CDR3 length: 12 amino acids. V lost 7 bases to trimming and J lost 3 bases, with 10 bases between them. V is TRBV3-1 and J is TRBJ2-7; D tentatively fits TRBD1 or TRBD2 (6 bases each). The sequencing sample was made of CD8+ T cells from PBMCs. The TCR was taken from a human donor in good health (CMV status not recorded). Some clones in this sample may be carry-over from other donors' samples. In DNA, the CDR3 is TGTGCCAGCACCGGGGGACACTACGAGCAGTACTTC. Amino acids: CASTGGHYEQYF.